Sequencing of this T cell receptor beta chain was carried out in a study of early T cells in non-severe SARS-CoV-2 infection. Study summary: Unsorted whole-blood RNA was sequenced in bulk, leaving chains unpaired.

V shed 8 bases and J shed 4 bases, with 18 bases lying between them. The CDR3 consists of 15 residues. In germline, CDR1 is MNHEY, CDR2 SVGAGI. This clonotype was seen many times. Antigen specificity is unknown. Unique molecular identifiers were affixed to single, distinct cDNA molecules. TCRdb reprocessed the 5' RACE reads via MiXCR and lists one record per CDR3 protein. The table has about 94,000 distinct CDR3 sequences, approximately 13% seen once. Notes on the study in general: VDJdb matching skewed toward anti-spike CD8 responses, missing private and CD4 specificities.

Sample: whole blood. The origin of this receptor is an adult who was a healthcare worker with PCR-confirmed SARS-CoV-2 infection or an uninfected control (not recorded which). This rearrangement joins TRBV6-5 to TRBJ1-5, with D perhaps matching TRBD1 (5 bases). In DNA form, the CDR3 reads TGTGCCAGCCGATTACACCAGGGTCATAATCAGCCCCAGCATTTT. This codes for CASRLHQGHNQPQHF.